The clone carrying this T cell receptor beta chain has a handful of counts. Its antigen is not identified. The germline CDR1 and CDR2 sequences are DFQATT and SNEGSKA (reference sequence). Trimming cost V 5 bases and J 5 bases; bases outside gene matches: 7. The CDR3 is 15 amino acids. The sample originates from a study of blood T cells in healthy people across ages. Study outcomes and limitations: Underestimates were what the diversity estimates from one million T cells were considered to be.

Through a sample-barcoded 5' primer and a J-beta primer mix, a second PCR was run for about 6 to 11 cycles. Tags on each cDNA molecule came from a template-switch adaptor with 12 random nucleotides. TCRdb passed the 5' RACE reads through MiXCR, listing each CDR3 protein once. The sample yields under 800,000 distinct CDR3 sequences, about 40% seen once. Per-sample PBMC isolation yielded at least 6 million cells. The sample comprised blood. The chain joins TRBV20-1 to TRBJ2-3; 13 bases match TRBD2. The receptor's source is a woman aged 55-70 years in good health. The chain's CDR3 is CSAVLAGGRGDTQYF. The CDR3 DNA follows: TGCAGTGCTGTACTAGCGGGAGGGCGAGGAGATACGCAGTATTTT.